This T cell receptor (beta chain) was profiled in a study of T-cell reconstitution after alpha-beta-depleted transplantation in children. In its sample, this clonotype was seen many times. V was clipped by 5 bases and J by 0 bases, with 7 bases between them. Germline CDR1 SEHNR, CDR2 FQNEAQ (reference sequence). There are 13 residues in the CDR3. TCRbeta library construction was performed incorporating unique molecular identifiers. TCRdb re-analysed the PCR reads in MiXCR, keeping a single row per CDR3 protein. The data contain 500,000 to 600,000 distinct CDR3 sequences, 15% to 20% of them singletons.

This sample comprised PBMCs from the stem cell graft donor, obtained from the stem cell graft. The gene calls are TRBV7-9 and TRBJ1-1; D is unclear. This clonotype was sampled from a human donor who donated a stem cell graft to a child with acute lymphoblastic leukemia. The chain's CDR3 is CASSVRVNTEAFF. The CDR3 DNA follows: TGTGCCAGCAGCGTAAGGGTGAACACTGAAGCTTTCTTT.